The 28 T cell receptor beta chains presented below share a single source sample, sequenced in a study of blood T cell repertoires in COVID-19. Here immunoSEQ multiplex PCR was the method, and the copy in TCRdb shows in-frame clones only, minus some. The sample holds 90,000 to 130,000 clones, about 85% seen once. Sequencing was carried out using peripheral blood. These receptors came from a man aged 35 to 55 with acute or convalescent COVID-19.

The rearrangement joins TRBV5-1 to TRBJ1-2, with TRBD1 matching over 8 bases. Losses at the gene ends were 0 bases for V and 1 base for J; bases not matched to a gene: 2. The CDR3 is 15 amino acids. CDR1 is SGHRS and CDR2 is YFSETQ in the germline V gene. The CDR3 loop is CASSLGQGLNYGYTF. CDR3 DNA: TGCGCCAGCAGCTTGGGACAGGGGCTTAACTATGGCTACACCTTC.

The chain combines TRBV20-1 with TRBJ2-7; maybe TRBD2 (6 bases). Trimming stripped 8 bases from V and 9 bases from J, with 14 bases between. This CDR3 spans 10 amino acids. Germline V gives CDR1 DFQATT, CDR2 SNEGSKA (reference sequence). CDR3 residues: CSPGEELQYF. The CDR3 nucleotides are TGCAGTCCTGGGGAGGAATTGCAGTACTTC.

This sequence joins TRBV28 and TRBJ2-5; TRBD2 matches at 10 bases. CDR3 length equals 16 residues. CDR1 MDHEN and CDR2 SYDVKM come from the germline V gene. V dropped 4 bases and J dropped 0; count of bases not matched to a gene: 5. The CDR3 loop reads CASSSGTSDYQETQYF. The CDR3 DNA sequence: TGTGCCAGCAGTTCCGGGACTAGCGATTACCAAGAGACCCAGTACTTC.

The DNA for the CDR3 is TGCGCCAGCTCGGGACTAGCGGGGGGGCAAAACATTCAGTACTTC. Its protein product is CASSGLAGGQNIQYF. This chain links TRBV4-1 with TRBJ2-4; 16 positions match TRBD2. The V gene end was trimmed by 8 bases and the J gene end by 5 bases; junction bases not matched to a gene: 3. CDR3 length: 15 residues. Germline V gene lookup returns CDR1 MGHRA and CDR2 YSYEKL.

The chain employs TRBV11-2 and TRBJ2-2; 10 positions match TRBD2. CDR1 and CDR2 from the germline V gene are SGHAT and FQNNGV. J lost 3 bases, V lost 5 bases, and 6 bases had no gene match. The CDR3 is 16 amino acids. CDR3 sequence: CASSPPSGGDTGELFF. Written as DNA, the CDR3 is TGTGCCAGCAGCCCACCTAGCGGGGGAGACACCGGGGAGCTGTTTTTT. Based on the CDR3 plus reference TRBV11-2 and TRBJ2-2, the full variable domain is EAGVAQSPRYKIIEKRQSVAFWCNPISGHATLYWYQQILGQGPKLLIQFQNNGVVDDSQLPKDRFSAERLKGVDSTLKIQPAKLEDSAVYLCASSPPSGGDTGELFFGEGSRLTVL.

This chain links TRBV4-2 with TRBJ1-2; D is undetermined. The CDR3 has 14 residues. V was trimmed by 2 bases and J by 3 bases, leaving 10 bases between them. Germline-derived CDR1 and CDR2 are LGHNA and YNFKEQ. Written as DNA, the CDR3 is TGTGCCAGCAGCCAAATGAAGGGAGACTATGGCTACACCTTC. It encodes CASSQMKGDYGYTF.

Points on this clone: The same CDR3 can be traced to other DNA sequences in this sample. The chain combines TRBV9 with TRBJ2-3, with 10 bases identical to TRBD2. Trimming took 3 bases from V and 3 from J; bases not matched to a gene: 1. From germline, CDR1 is SGDLS and CDR2 YYNGEE. This CDR3 region has 14 residues. The CDR3 is CASSASGSTDTQYF. DNA for the CDR3: TGTGCCAGCAGCGCTAGCGGGAGTACAGATACGCAGTATTTT.

J is TRBJ1-1 and V is TRBV5-1; 7 bases line up with TRBD1. This CDR3 is built from 14 residues. V lost 1 base to trimming and J lost 2 bases; unmatched junction nucleotides: 2. CDR1 is SGHRS, CDR2 YFSETQ, per germline. CDR3 amino acids: CASSLRDSNTEAFF. The CDR3 nucleotides are TGCGCCAGCAGCTTGAGGGACAGCAACACTGAAGCTTTCTTT.

The chain couples TRBV5-1 to TRBJ2-3, with D perhaps TRBD2 (6 bases). The germline gives CDR1 SGHRS, CDR2 YFSETQ. There are 16 residues in the CDR3. Trimming cost V 4 bases and J 3 bases, with 18 bases left between them. The CDR3 bases are TGCGCCAGCAGCCTACCCGGGACTCTAGGGACAGATACGCAGTATTTT. Translating it yields CASSLPGTLGTDTQYF. Drawing the rest from reference TRBV5-1 and TRBJ2-3, the complete variable domain is KAGVTQTPRYLIKTRGQQVTLSCSPISGHRSVSWYQQTPGQGLQFLFEYFSETQRNKGNFPGRFSGRQFSNSRSEMNVSTLELGDSALYLCASSLPGTLGTDTQYFGPGTRLTVL.

The chain joins TRBV28 to TRBJ2-5; 7 bases map to TRBD1. CDR3 length: 13 amino acids. In germline, CDR1 is MDHEN, CDR2 SYDVKM. Germline trimming cut 8 bases from V and 5 bases from J; bases unmatched to any gene: 8. The CDR3 coding sequence is TGTGCCAGCGCCCAGGGGGTCGTGGAGACCCAGTACTTC. Its protein is CASAQGVVETQYF. The full variable domain, with the rest looked up from reference TRBV28 and TRBJ2-5, is DVKVTQSSRYLVKRTGEKVFLECVQDMDHENMFWYRQDPGLGLRLIYFSYDVKMKEKGDIPEGYSVSREKKERFSLILESASTNQTSMYLCASAQGVVETQYFGPGTRLLVL.

V and J are TRBV10-1 and TRBJ2-1; TRBD2 matches at 8 bases. Losses at the gene ends were 6 bases for V and 10 bases for J; bases not matched to a gene: 14. This CDR3 comprises 15 residues. Germline-derived CDR1 and CDR2 are WNHNN and SYGVQD (reference sequence). CDR3 nucleotides: TGCGCCAGCAGCCGGAGGAGCGGGAGACCCCGGGAGCAGTTCTTC. Translating it yields CASSRRSGRPREQFF.

The chain has TRBV3-1 (or the pseudogene TRBV3-2) and TRBJ1-2, with a possible D match to TRBD1 (5 bases). This CDR3 is 11 amino acids long. V was trimmed by 4 bases and J by 9 bases, leaving 9 bases between them. Germline values: CDR1 LGHDT, CDR2 YNNKEL (reference sequence). As DNA, the CDR3 is TGTGCCAGCAGCCTATCAGGGCGCTACACCTTC. Amino acid sequence: CASSLSGRYTF.

The chain joins TRBV7-8 to TRBJ1-2; 10 bases map to TRBD1. Trimming at V came to 5 bases and at J to 7 bases, leaving 10 bases not matched to a gene. This CDR3 region has 15 residues. The V gene's germline CDR1 is SGHVS and CDR2 FQNEAQ. Here the CDR3 DNA reads TGTGCCAGCAGCCTGGCCGGACAGGGGGTGCGTGGCTACACCTTC. As protein: CASSLAGQGVRGYTF.

The chain links TRBV5-4 to TRBJ1-2; TRBD1 might be the D (5 bases). With 3 bases removed from V and 0 bases from J, the gap between germline ends came to 15 bases. The CDR3 has 16 amino acids. CDR1 is SGHNT and CDR2 is YYREEE in the germline V gene (reference sequence). The DNA for the CDR3 is TGTGCCAGCAGCTGGGGGGTAGCGGGGACTAACTATGGCTACACCTTC. As protein: CASSWGVAGTNYGYTF.

The chain has TRBV12-3 or TRBV12-4 and TRBJ2-3; 9 nucleotides agree with TRBD1. CDR3 length: 12 residues. The V gene end was trimmed by 6 bases and the J gene end by 6 bases; junction bases not matched to a gene: 1. The CDR3: CASRTGGDTQYF. CDR3 nucleotide sequence: TGTGCCAGCAGGACAGGGGGGGATACGCAGTATTTT.

This clone was recorded at least ten times. The gene calls are TRBV2 and TRBJ1-2, with TRBD1 matching 7 bases. Germline V CDR1 and CDR2: SNHLY, FYNNEI. CDR3 length: 13 residues. Losses at the gene ends were 6 bases for V and 4 bases for J; bases not matched to a gene: 5. The CDR3 nucleotides are TGTGCCAGCAGGGGGGACAGCTTCTATGGCTACACCTTC. Protein: CASRGDSFYGYTF.

The genes are TRBV5-1 and TRBJ2-5; 7 positions agree with TRBD1. Germline loops: CDR1 SGHRS, CDR2 YFSETQ. V trimming: 0 bases; J trimming: 4 bases; junction bases outside the gene matches: 3. This CDR3 has 14 residues. The CDR3 protein is CASSLVGGLETQYF. CDR3 DNA sequence: TGCGCCAGCAGCTTGGTAGGGGGCCTAGAGACCCAGTACTTC.

The chain links TRBV10-3 to TRBJ1-2; 10 nucleotides align to TRBD1. CDR1 is ENHRY and CDR2 is SYGVKD in the germline V gene. Trimming took 10 bases from V and 3 from J; bases not matched to a gene: 8. This CDR3 region has 14 residues. The DNA of the CDR3 is TGTGCCACCAGGGCGACAGGGGGCGACTATGGCTACACCTTC. As protein: CATRATGGDYGYTF.

The chain uses TRBV6-5 and TRBJ2-7, with TRBD1 identical over 11 bases. There are 14 residues in the CDR3. Germline lookup yields CDR1 MNHEY and CDR2 SVGAGI. The V gene end was trimmed by 6 bases and the J gene end by 3 bases; junction bases not matched to a gene: 4. The CDR3 protein is CASSSDRGLYEQYF. The CDR3 coding sequence is TGTGCCAGCAGCTCGGACAGGGGGCTCTACGAGCAGTACTTC.

The V gene is TRBV7-2, the J gene TRBJ1-2; D perhaps matches TRBD1 (6 bases). CDR1 and CDR2 from the germline V gene are SGHTA and FQGNSA. V lost 5 bases and J 0 bases, leaving 13 bases between the germline ends. CDR3 length: 15 residues. The CDR3 is CASSQGQLANYGYTF. The CDR3 DNA is TGTGCCAGCAGCCAGGGACAACTAGCTAACTATGGCTACACCTTC.

The chain combines TRBV4-2 with TRBJ2-3; D uncertain. The V gene lost 2 bases and the J gene lost 0 bases, with 9 bases spanning the gap. CDR3 length equals 15 residues. Germline V lookup: CDR1 LGHNA, CDR2 YNFKEQ. The DNA of the CDR3 is TGTGCCAGCAGCCAATTCGACATTAGCACAGATACGCAGTATTTT. Translation: CASSQFDISTDTQYF.

The chain couples TRBV15 to TRBJ2-5; perhaps TRBD2 as D (5 bases). Looked up from germline, CDR1 is LNHNV and CDR2 is YYDKDF (reference sequence). The CDR3 is 14 residues long. V shed 1 base and J shed 2 bases, with 8 bases lying between them. CDR3 DNA: TGTGCCACCAGCAGAGGGACTTATCAAGAGACCCAGTACTTC. Its protein product is CATSRGTYQETQYF.

The chain uses TRBV10-3 and TRBJ2-7; 7 bases fit TRBD2. J was trimmed by 1 base and V by 4 bases; bases with no gene match: 7. The CDR3 is 15 residues long. Germline V CDR1 and CDR2: ENHRY, SYGVKD. The CDR3 loop is CAISGSGDWSYEQYF. In DNA form, the CDR3 reads TGTGCCATCAGTGGAAGCGGGGACTGGTCCTACGAGCAGTACTTC.

The V call is TRBV12-3 or TRBV12-4, the J call TRBJ1-5; D is uncertain. The CDR3 is made up of 13 amino acids. Deletions cut 3 bases from V and 0 bases from J, with 3 bases between. The CDR3 here is CASSFSSNQPQHF. In DNA, the CDR3 is TGTGCCAGCAGTTTCAGTAGCAATCAGCCCCAGCATTTT.

This clone was seen more than once but under ten times. The chain combines TRBV4-1 with TRBJ1-3, with a weak D call TRBD1 (6 bases). The V end was cut by 3 bases, the J end by 2 bases, with 8 bases between. The CDR3 loop spans 14 amino acids. Germline-derived CDR1 and CDR2 are MGHRA and YSYEKL. The CDR3 sequence is CASSQAGAGNTIYF. CDR3 in DNA: TGCGCCAGCAGCCAGGCAGGGGCTGGAAACACCATATATTTT.

This chain connects TRBV10-1 to TRBJ1-5, with TRBD1 matching over 9 bases. V shed 11 bases, J shed 0 bases, and the junction held 5 bases outside the gene matches. The germline gives CDR1 WNHNN, CDR2 SYGVQD (reference sequence). The CDR3 sequence is 14 residues long. CDR3 DNA sequence: TGCGCCTGCCGACAGGGGGTTAGCAATCAGCCCCAGCATTTT. Protein sequence: CACRQGVSNQPQHF.

CDR3: CARSLVLVYNEQFF. CDR3 bases: TGTGCCAGAAGCTTAGTATTAGTGTACAATGAGCAGTTCTTC. The genes are TRBV7-5 and TRBJ2-1; the D call of TRBD2 is as the table states it, not checked on the DNA. TRBV7-5 is labeled a pseudogene. The CDR3 has 14 residues.

Regarding this clone: An end of the junction differs from the germline gene, which may be a read error. V gene TRBV19 combines with J gene TRBJ1-6; 9 bases are a match to TRBD1. There are 14 residues in the CDR3. Looked up from germline, CDR1 is LNHDA and CDR2 is SQIVND (reference sequence). DNA for the CDR3: TGTGCAAGTACCCCTAGACAGGGGGATCCACCCCTCCACTTT. The encoded protein is CASTPRQGDPPLHF.